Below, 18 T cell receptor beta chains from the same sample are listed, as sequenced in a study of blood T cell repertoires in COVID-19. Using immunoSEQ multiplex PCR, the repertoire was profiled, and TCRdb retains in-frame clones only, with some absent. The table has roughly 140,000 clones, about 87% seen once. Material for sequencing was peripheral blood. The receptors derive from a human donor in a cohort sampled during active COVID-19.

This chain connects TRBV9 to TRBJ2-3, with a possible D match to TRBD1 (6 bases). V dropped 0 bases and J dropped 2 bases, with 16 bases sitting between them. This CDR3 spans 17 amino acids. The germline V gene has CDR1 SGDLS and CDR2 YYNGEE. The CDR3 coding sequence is TGTGCCAGCAGCGTAGGGCAGGGGCCTCTCCCCACAGATACGCAGTATTTT. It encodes CASSVGQGPLPTDTQYF.

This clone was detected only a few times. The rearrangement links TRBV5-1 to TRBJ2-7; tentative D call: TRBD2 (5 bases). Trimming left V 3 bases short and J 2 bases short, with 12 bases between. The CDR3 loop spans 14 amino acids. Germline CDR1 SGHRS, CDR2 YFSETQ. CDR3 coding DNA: TGCGCCAGCAGCTCCAACTGGGGAGCCTACGAGCAGTACTTC. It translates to CASSSNWGAYEQYF.

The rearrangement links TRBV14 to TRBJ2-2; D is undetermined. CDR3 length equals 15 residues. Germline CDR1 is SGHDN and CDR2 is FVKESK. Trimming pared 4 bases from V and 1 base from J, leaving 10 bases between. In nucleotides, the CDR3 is TGTGCCAGCAGCCTTGGCTTATTGAACACCGGGGAGCTGTTTTTT. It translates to CASSLGLLNTGELFF.

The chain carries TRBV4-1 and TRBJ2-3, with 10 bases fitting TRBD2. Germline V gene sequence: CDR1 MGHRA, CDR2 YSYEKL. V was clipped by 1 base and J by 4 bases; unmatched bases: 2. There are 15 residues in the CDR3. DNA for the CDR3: TGCGCCAGCAGCCAAGGAGCGGGGGGGCCAGATACGCAGTATTTT. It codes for CASSQGAGGPDTQYF.

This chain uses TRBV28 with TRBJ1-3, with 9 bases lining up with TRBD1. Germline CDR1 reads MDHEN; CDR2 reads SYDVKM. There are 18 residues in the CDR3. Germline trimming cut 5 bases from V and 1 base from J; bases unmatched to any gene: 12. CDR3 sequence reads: CASSNPRDRESSGNTIYF. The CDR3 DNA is TGTGCCAGCAGTAATCCCCGGGACAGGGAATCTTCTGGAAACACCATATATTTT.

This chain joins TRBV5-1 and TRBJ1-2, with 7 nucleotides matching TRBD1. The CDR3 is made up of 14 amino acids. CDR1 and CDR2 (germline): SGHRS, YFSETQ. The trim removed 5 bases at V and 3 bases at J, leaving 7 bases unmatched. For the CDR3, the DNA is TGCGCCAGCAGAGTGGCAGGGGGAGACTATGGCTACACCTTC. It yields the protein CASRVAGGDYGYTF.

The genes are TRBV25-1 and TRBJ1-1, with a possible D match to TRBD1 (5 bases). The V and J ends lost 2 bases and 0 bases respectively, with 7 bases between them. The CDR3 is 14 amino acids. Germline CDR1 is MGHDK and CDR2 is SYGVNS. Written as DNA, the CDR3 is TGTGCCAGCAGTGAACAGGGCCTGAACACTGAAGCTTTCTTT. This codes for CASSEQGLNTEAFF. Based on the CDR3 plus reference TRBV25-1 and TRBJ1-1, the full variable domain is EADIYQTPRYLVIGTGKKITLECSQTMGHDKMYWYQQDPGMELHLIHYSYGVNSTEKGDLSSESTVSRIRTEHFPLTLESARPSHTSQYLCASSEQGLNTEAFFGQGTRLTVV.

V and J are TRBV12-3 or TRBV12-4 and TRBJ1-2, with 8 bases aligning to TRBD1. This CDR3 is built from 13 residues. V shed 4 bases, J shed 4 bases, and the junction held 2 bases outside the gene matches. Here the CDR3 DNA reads TGTGCCAGCAGTTGGACAGGGTCCTATGGCTACACCTTC. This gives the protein CASSWTGSYGYTF.

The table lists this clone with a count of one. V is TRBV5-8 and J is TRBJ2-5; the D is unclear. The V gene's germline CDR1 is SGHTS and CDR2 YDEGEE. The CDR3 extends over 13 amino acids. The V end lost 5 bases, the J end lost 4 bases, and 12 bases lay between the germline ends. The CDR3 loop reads CASSYRGAETQYF. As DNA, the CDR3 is TGTGCCAGCAGTTATCGAGGAGCAGAGACCCAGTACTTC.

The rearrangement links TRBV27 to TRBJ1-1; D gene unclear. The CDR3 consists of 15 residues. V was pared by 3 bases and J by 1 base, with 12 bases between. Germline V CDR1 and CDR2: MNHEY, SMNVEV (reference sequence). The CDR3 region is CASSFGFAGNTEAFF. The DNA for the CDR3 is TGTGCCAGCAGTTTCGGATTTGCGGGGAACACTGAAGCTTTCTTT.

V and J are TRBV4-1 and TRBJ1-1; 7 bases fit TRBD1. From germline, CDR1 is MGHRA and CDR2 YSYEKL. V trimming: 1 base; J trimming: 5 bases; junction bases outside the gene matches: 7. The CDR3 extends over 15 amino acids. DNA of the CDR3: TGCGCCAGCAGCCAAGCGACAGGGATAAGTACTGAAGCTTTCTTT. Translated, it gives CASSQATGISTEAFF.

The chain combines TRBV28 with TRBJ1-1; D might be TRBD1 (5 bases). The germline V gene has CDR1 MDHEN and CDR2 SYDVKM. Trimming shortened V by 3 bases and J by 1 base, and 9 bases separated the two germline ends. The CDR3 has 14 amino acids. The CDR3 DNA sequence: TGTGCCAGCAGTTTTGGGCAGGGGAACACTGAAGCTTTCTTT. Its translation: CASSFGQGNTEAFF.

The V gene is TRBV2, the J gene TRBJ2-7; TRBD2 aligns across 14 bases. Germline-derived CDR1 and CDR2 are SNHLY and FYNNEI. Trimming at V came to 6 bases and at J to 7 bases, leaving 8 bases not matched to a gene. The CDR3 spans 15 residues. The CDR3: CASRPGLAGEGEQYF. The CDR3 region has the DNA TGTGCCAGCAGGCCGGGACTAGCGGGGGAGGGGGAGCAGTACTTC. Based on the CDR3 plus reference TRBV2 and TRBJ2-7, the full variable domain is EPEVTQTPSHQVTQMGQEVILRCVPISNHLYFYWYRQILGQKVEFLVSFYNNEISEKSEIFDDQFSVERPDGSNFTLKIRSTKLEDSAMYFCASRPGLAGEGEQYFGPGTRLTVT.

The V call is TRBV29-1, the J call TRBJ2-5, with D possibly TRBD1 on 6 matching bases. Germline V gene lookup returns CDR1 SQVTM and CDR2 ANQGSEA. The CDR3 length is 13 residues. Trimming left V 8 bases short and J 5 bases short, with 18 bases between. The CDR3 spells CSTRRQEQETQYF. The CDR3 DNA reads TGCAGCACACGACGACAGGAGCAGGAGACCCAGTACTTC.

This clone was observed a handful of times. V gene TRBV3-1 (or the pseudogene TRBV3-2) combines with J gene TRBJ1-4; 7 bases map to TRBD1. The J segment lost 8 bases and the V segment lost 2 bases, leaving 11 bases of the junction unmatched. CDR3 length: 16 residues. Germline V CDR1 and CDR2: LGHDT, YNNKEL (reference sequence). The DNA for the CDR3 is TGTGCCAGCAGCCAAAAATCCAGGGGGAGAGGAGAAAAACTGTTTTTT. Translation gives CASSQKSRGRGEKLFF.

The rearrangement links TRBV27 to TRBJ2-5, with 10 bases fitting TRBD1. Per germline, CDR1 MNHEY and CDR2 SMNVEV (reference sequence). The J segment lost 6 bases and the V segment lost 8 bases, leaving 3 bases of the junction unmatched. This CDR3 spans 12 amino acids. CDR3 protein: CASAGQGQTQYF. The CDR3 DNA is TGTGCCAGCGCGGGACAGGGGCAGACCCAGTACTTC.

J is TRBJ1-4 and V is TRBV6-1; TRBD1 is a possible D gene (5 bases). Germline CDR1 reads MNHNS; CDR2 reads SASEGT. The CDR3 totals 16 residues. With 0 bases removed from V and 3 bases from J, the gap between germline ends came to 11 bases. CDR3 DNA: TGTGCCAGCAGTGAAGCCTCGGGGGAGGCTAATGAAAAACTGTTTTTT. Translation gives CASSEASGEANEKLFF.

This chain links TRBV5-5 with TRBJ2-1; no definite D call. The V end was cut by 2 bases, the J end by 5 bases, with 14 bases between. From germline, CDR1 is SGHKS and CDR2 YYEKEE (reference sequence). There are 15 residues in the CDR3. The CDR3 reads CASSFLQDLNNEQFF. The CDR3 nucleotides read TGTGCCAGCAGCTTCCTCCAGGATCTGAACAATGAGCAGTTCTTC.